This passage covers 25 T cell receptor beta chains from one sample sequenced in a study of blood T cells in healthy people across ages. With a J-beta primer mix and a sample-barcoded 5' primer, a second PCR ran about 7 to 12 cycles. TCRdb passed the 5' RACE reads through MiXCR, listing each CDR3 protein once. The sample has roughly 2 million distinct CDR3 sequences, around 50% seen once; the top ten hold roughly 2.1%. Sequenced input: blood. Every receptor here comes from a woman between 40 and 55 years old in good health.

In its sample, this clonotype was seen a few times. The CDR3 DNA reads TGCAGTGCTAGGGTCAGGCCCAATGAGCAGTTCTTC. Its protein is CSARVRPNEQFF. The chain has TRBV20-1 and TRBJ2-1; no firm D call. The CDR3 covers 12 residues. V was trimmed by 3 bases and J by 6 bases, leaving 9 bases between them. Germline V lookup: CDR1 DFQATT, CDR2 SNEGSKA (reference sequence).

J is TRBJ2-6 and V is TRBV14; D not resolved. V shed 4 bases and J shed 3 bases, with 7 bases lying between them. This CDR3 comprises 14 residues. From germline, CDR1 is SGHDN and CDR2 FVKESK. This CDR3 reads CASSPVIGANVLTF. CDR3 in DNA: TGTGCCAGCAGCCCCGTAATTGGGGCCAACGTCCTGACTTTC.

The chain uses TRBV6-1 and TRBJ1-4; perhaps TRBD1 as D (6 bases). The germline CDR1 and CDR2 sequences are MNHNS and SASEGT. The CDR3 length is 15 residues. Trimming stripped 5 bases from V and 4 bases from J, with 14 bases between. The CDR3 here is CASSTRGQVNEKLFF. The CDR3 region has the DNA TGTGCCAGCAGTACAAGGGGACAAGTTAATGAAAAACTGTTTTTT.

The V gene is TRBV5-1, the J gene TRBJ2-7; D call uncertain. CDR3 size: 15 residues. In germline, CDR1 is SGHRS, CDR2 YFSETQ. V dropped 1 base and J dropped 0 bases, with 11 bases sitting between them. The CDR3 sequence is CASSLLPAYSYEQYF. As DNA, the CDR3 is TGCGCCAGCAGCTTGCTTCCGGCTTACTCCTACGAGCAGTACTTC.

This clonotype has a handful of counts. The chain recombines TRBV12-3 or TRBV12-4 with TRBJ2-7, with 10 bases lining up with TRBD2. V shed 6 bases, J shed 0 bases, and the junction held 5 bases outside the gene matches. CDR3 size: 15 residues. CDR3 residues: CASRKLAGRSYEQYF. The CDR3, as DNA: TGTGCCAGCAGGAAACTAGCGGGGCGCTCCTACGAGCAGTACTTC.

The genes are TRBV9 and TRBJ2-5; TRBD2 matches at 11 bases. Trimming removed 0 bases from V and 4 bases from J; junction bases left unmatched: 2. Germline CDR1 reads SGDLS; CDR2 reads YYNGEE. The CDR3 is 15 amino acids. CDR3 loop: CASSVAGLAVETQYF. The CDR3 region has the DNA TGTGCCAGCAGCGTAGCGGGACTAGCGGTAGAGACCCAGTACTTC.

The chain combines TRBV5-6 with TRBJ1-6; D gene unclear. The CDR3 is made up of 15 amino acids. CDR1 and CDR2 from the germline V gene are SGHDT and YYEEEE. Trimming left V 0 bases short and J 2 bases short, with 6 bases between. CDR3 sequence: CASSLGDTYNSPLHF. The CDR3, as DNA: TGTGCCAGCAGCTTGGGAGACACCTATAATTCACCCCTCCACTTT.

As to this clonotype: The junction and the germline gene differ at one end; a read error may be behind it. The CDR3 sequence: CARSLDQWGQMNTEAFF. Written as DNA, the CDR3 is TGTGCCAGAAGCTTGGACCAATGGGGTCAGATGAACACTGAAGCTTTCTTT. The chain carries TRBV7-9 and TRBJ1-1; no firm D call. This CDR3 comprises 17 residues. The germline V gene has CDR1 SEHNR and CDR2 FQNEAQ (reference sequence).

This clonotype appeared a single time. As DNA, the CDR3 is TGCGCCAGCAGCTTGGGGGAAGGACAGGGGAACACTGAAGCTTTCTTT. Its protein is CASSLGEGQGNTEAFF. The V gene is TRBV5-1, the J gene TRBJ1-1; the match to TRBD1 covers 8 bases. V shed 0 bases and J 1 base; nucleotides not matched to a gene: 5. The CDR3 loop spans 16 amino acids. CDR1 and CDR2 (germline): SGHRS, YFSETQ.

The V and J genes are TRBV4-1 and TRBJ2-6; D is unresolved. Germline lookup yields CDR1 MGHRA and CDR2 YSYEKL. Trimming left V 1 base short and J 0 bases short, with 10 bases between. The CDR3 loop spans 17 amino acids. The CDR3 spells CASSQVHSSSGANVLTF. In DNA, the CDR3 is TGCGCCAGCAGCCAAGTTCATTCGAGCTCTGGGGCCAACGTCCTGACTTTC.

The J gene is TRBJ1-1, the V gene TRBV14; D remains ambiguous. The CDR3 has 16 residues. Deletions cut 1 base from V and 1 base from J, with 13 bases between. Germline V CDR1 and CDR2: SGHDN, FVKESK. As DNA, the CDR3 is TGTGCCAGCAGCCAAGTCCGTCGAACCTCGAACACTGAAGCTTTCTTT. This encodes CASSQVRRTSNTEAFF.

The V gene is TRBV20-1, the J gene TRBJ2-3, with 12 bases matching TRBD2. CDR1 and CDR2 (germline): DFQATT, SNEGSKA (reference sequence). The CDR3 contains 16 residues. The ends lost 2 bases at V and 5 bases at J; junction bases unmatched: 8. CDR3 nucleotides: TGCAGTGCTAGAAAGCTAGCGGGGGGGCGGCAAGATACGCAGTATTTT. As protein: CSARKLAGGRQDTQYF.

V and J are TRBV27 and TRBJ2-5; 10 positions match TRBD2. Per the germline V gene, CDR1 is MNHEY and CDR2 is SMNVEV (reference sequence). Trimming removed 3 bases from V and 4 bases from J; junction bases left unmatched: 11. This CDR3 contains 17 residues. CDR3 nucleotide sequence: TGTGCCAGCAGTTTTGGGGGGCTAGCGGGAGAGGGAGAGACCCAGTACTTC. This gives the protein CASSFGGLAGEGETQYF.

The V gene is TRBV7-9, the J gene TRBJ2-1, with D unresolved. TRBJ2-7 matches the DNA end more closely, so the J call is doubtful. CDR1 and CDR2 (germline): SEHNR, FQNEAQ (reference sequence). CDR3 length: 16 residues. The CDR3 region is CASSQLTTAAPGEQYF. CDR3 DNA sequence: TGTGCCAGCAGCCAACTTACTACAGCTGCCCCTGGGGAGCAGTACTTC.

This clonotype was seen only once. This chain uses TRBV5-1 with TRBJ2-1; no reliable D call. Trimming shortened V by 4 bases and J by 5 bases, and 16 bases separated the two germline ends. Germline V gives CDR1 SGHRS, CDR2 YFSETQ. This CDR3 has 15 amino acids. CDR3 loop: CASSQNTATDNEQFF. As DNA, the CDR3 is TGCGCCAGCAGCCAAAATACAGCAACGGACAATGAGCAGTTCTTC.

This clonotype was counted a few times. A read error may be the cause here, since a much bigger clone is one base away. CDR3 region: CSVGKGRETQYF. The DNA for the CDR3 is TGCAGCGTTGGAAAGGGTAGAGAGACCCAGTACTTC. V is TRBV29-1 and J is TRBJ2-5; D is unclear. Trimming pared 4 bases from V and 4 bases from J, leaving 10 bases between. The CDR3 has 12 amino acids. The germline gives CDR1 SQVTM, CDR2 ANQGSEA. The full variable domain, in which reference TRBV29-1 and TRBJ2-5 provide the parts outside the CDR3, is SAVISQKPSRDICQRGTSLTIQCQVDSQVTMMFWYRQQPGQSLTLIATANQGSEATYESGFVIDKFPISRPNLTFSTLTVSNMSPEDSSIYLCSVGKGRETQYFGPGTRLLVL.

The chain couples TRBV29-1 to TRBJ1-2, with D uncertain. V shed 6 bases and J shed 2 bases, with 13 bases lying between them. Germline assignment: CDR1 SQVTM and CDR2 ANQGSEA. The CDR3 length is 13 residues. The CDR3 protein is CSVLKRENYGYTF. In DNA form, the CDR3 reads TGCAGCGTCCTTAAAAGGGAAAACTATGGCTACACCTTC.

This clonotype was seen only a few times. The J gene is TRBJ2-5, the V gene TRBV7-3; possibly TRBD2 for D (6 bases). Germline-derived CDR1 and CDR2 are SGHTA and FQGTGA. This CDR3 is built from 13 residues. With 7 bases removed from V and 4 bases from J, the gap between germline ends came to 13 bases. The CDR3 here is CASTPVGGETQYF. CDR3 nucleotides: TGTGCCAGCACCCCAGTGGGGGGAGAGACCCAGTACTTC.

The rearrangement joins TRBV12-3 or TRBV12-4 to TRBJ1-3; D unresolved. Trimming shortened V by 5 bases and J by 2 bases, and 10 bases separated the two germline ends. The CDR3 runs 14 residues. Here the CDR3 reads CASSVAEAGNTIYF. CDR3 DNA sequence: TGTGCCAGCAGTGTGGCGGAGGCTGGAAACACCATATATTTT.

The gene calls are TRBV28 and TRBJ2-1; TRBD1 matches 9 bases. CDR1 is MDHEN, CDR2 SYDVKM, per germline. J lost 12 bases, V lost 6 bases, and 15 bases had no gene match. This CDR3 comprises 15 residues. The CDR3 DNA is TGTGCCAGCAGAGTCCGGGACAGGGCTACTGGGGTGCAGTTCTTC. This translates into CASRVRDRATGVQFF.

This clonotype was seen a single time. This sequence joins TRBV3-1 and TRBJ2-7; D remains unclear. The CDR3 consists of 17 residues. CDR1 LGHDT and CDR2 YNNKEL come from the germline V gene (reference sequence). Trimming took off 3 bases at V and 1 base at J, with 19 bases between the two ends. This CDR3 is CASSQQAPLTASYEQYF. The CDR3 DNA follows: TGTGCCAGCAGCCAGCAGGCCCCGTTGACGGCTTCCTACGAGCAGTACTTC.

This clonotype was picked up a small number of times. J is TRBJ2-4 and V is TRBV7-9, with D hard to call. The CDR3 runs to 15 residues. The V and J ends lost 6 bases and 1 base respectively, with 13 bases between them. Germline V lookup: CDR1 SEHNR, CDR2 FQNEAQ (reference sequence). In nucleotides, the CDR3 is TGTGCCAGCAGTTCCACCCGTGGGGCCAAAAACATTCAGTACTTC. Amino acids: CASSSTRGAKNIQYF.

V and J are TRBV7-2 and TRBJ2-5; D is perhaps TRBD2 (5 bases). CDR3 length: 16 amino acids. The V and J ends lost 5 bases and 5 bases respectively, with 21 bases between them. Germline values: CDR1 SGHTA, CDR2 FQGNSA. The CDR3 coding sequence is TGTGCCAGCAGCGCCCCGGCTAGCCCCCGTGGGGAGACCCAGTACTTC. Amino acid sequence: CASSAPASPRGETQYF.

The chain employs TRBV28 and TRBJ2-3; 8 bases map to TRBD2. CDR1 is MDHEN, CDR2 SYDVKM, per germline. V lost 1 base to trimming and J lost 2 bases; unmatched junction nucleotides: 11. The CDR3 covers 18 residues. The CDR3 is CASSLSPGGAEFTDTQYF. CDR3 coding DNA: TGTGCCAGCAGTTTATCCCCCGGGGGGGCCGAATTCACAGATACGCAGTATTTT.

Note on this clonotype: A read error may produce the germline difference seen at one junction end. The rearrangement joins TRBV6-5 to TRBJ2-5; 9 bases match TRBD2. The CDR3 totals 20 residues. CDR1 and CDR2 from the germline V gene are MNHEY and SVGAGI. CDR3 sequence: CDSSYGPNRLAEAPQETQYF. CDR3 DNA: TGTGACAGCAGTTACGGCCCCAACCGACTAGCGGAGGCTCCCCAGGAGACCCAGTACTTC.